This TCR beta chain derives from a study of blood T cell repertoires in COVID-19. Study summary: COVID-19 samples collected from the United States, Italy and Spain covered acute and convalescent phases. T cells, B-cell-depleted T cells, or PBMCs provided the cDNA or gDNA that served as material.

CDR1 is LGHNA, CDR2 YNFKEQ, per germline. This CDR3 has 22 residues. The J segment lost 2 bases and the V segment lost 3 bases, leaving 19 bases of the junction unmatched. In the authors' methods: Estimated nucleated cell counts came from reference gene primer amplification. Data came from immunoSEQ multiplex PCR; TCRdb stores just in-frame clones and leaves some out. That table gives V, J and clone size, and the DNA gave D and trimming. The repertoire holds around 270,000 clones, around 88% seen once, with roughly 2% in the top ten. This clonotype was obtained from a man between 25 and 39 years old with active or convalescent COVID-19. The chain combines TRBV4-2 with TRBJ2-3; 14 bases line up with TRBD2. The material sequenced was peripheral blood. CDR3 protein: CASSHPEQYGLAGGWPTDTQYF. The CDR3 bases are TGTGCCAGCAGCCACCCCGAGCAATACGGACTAGCGGGGGGCTGGCCCACAGATACGCAGTATTTT.